The sequence of this TCR beta chain was determined in a study of control samples from healthy donors and cancer patients. Profiling relied on immunoSEQ multiplex PCR, and the TCRdb table lists in-frame clones only, not all of them. The sample lists under 200,000 clones; about 94% were seen once. CDR1 and CDR2 from the germline V gene are SNHLY and FYNNEI. CDR3 length: 13 amino acids. V dropped 8 bases and J dropped 4 bases, with 15 bases sitting between them. The chain combines TRBV2 with TRBJ2-7; the D gene is possibly TRBD1 (5 bases). This receptor was identified in an older woman in good health. The sequenced material came from blood. The CDR3 protein is CASGLRVQYEQYF. The CDR3 DNA reads TGTGCCAGCGGCCTCAGGGTTCAGTACGAGCAGTACTTC.